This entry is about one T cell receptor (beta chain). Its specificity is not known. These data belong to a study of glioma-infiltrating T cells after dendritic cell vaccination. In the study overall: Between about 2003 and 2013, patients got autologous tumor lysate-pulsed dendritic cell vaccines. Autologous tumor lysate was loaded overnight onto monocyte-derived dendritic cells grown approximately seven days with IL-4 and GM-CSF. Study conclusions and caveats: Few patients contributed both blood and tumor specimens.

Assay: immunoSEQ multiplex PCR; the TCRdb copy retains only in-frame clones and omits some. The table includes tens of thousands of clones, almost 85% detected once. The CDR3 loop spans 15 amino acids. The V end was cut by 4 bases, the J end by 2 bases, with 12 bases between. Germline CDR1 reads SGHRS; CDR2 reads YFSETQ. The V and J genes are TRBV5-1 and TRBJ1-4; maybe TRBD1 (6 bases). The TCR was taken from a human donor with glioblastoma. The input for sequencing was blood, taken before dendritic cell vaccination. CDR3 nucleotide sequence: TGCGCCAGCAGCGGTAACAGGGCTACTAATGAAAAACTGTTTTTT. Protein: CASSGNRATNEKLFF.